This T cell receptor (beta chain) emerged from a study of blood T cell repertoires in COVID-19 (dated by TCRdb to 2020 to 2021). Broadly, across the study: Collaborator samples came from the United States, Italy and Spain and covered acute and convalescent phases of COVID-19. The prospective study material was composed of cDNA or gDNA derived from T cells, B-cell-depleted T cells, or PBMCs. Deeply sampled blood TCRbeta repertoires from subjects exposed to, actively infected with, or recovered from COVID-19 were included in the dataset. The repertoires were released in a freely available public database meant as a resource for research on the immune response to SARS-CoV-2. Samples came from the ongoing ImmuneRACE study (first 160 participants) plus 1,254 subjects from 6 global collaborators. Sample metadata almost always included a de-identified subject ID, COVID-19 status, age in years and sex. HLA class I and class II types, where available, came from metadata supplied by the sample provider rather than from assay-based typing. Study-wide conclusions, independent of this receptor: The quantity of clinical and demographic metadata differed by source and by participant and was supplied without curation.

The immunoSEQ Assay, a bias-controlled multiplex PCR, was used to amplify TCRbeta CDR3 regions from genomic DNA. On the authors' methods: The number of nucleated cells in each sample was estimated by amplification of reference gene primers within the assay. To quantify the absolute abundance of each unique TCRbeta CDR3 rearrangement, sequence reads were collapsed and filtered. For each sample, productive Simpson clonality was calculated by taking the square root of Simpson's diversity index across productive rearrangements. TCRdb took this table from immuneACCESS and kept in-frame rearrangements with V and J called. Such tables lack part of the clones; where checked against another copy, unresolved V genes explain under half of the gap, and the rest is unexplained. V, J and clone size derive from that table, while D and trimming were established from the DNA sequence. The sample includes about 160,000 clones, with about 86% observed a single time. The ten biggest clones cover 3% to 4% of the sample.

Details on this clone: Its antigen remains unidentified. One base away there is no much larger clone; base qualities are not given.

Each collaborating institution followed its own protocols to collect whole blood in K2EDTA tubes. For TCRbeta analysis, collaborator samples were shipped as frozen whole blood, as isolated PBMCs, or as DNA extracted from either sample type. V lost 3 bases and J lost 7 bases; the stretch between them is 12 bases long. Including the terminal cysteine and phenylalanine, the CDR3 comprises 13 residues. Just CDR3 DNA is preserved here, 39 bases in frame from base 1. For CDR1 and CDR2, the germline V gene (reference sequence) lists LNHNV and YYDKDF. The receptor's source is a woman between 65 and 79 years old with acute or convalescent COVID-19. This sequence uses TRBV15 and TRBJ1-1; no D segment can be confidently identified. The sample was peripheral blood. The CDR3 protein: CATSSVGGFEAFF. The base sequence is TGTGCCACCAGCAGCGTAGGCGGGTTTGAAGCTTTCTTT.